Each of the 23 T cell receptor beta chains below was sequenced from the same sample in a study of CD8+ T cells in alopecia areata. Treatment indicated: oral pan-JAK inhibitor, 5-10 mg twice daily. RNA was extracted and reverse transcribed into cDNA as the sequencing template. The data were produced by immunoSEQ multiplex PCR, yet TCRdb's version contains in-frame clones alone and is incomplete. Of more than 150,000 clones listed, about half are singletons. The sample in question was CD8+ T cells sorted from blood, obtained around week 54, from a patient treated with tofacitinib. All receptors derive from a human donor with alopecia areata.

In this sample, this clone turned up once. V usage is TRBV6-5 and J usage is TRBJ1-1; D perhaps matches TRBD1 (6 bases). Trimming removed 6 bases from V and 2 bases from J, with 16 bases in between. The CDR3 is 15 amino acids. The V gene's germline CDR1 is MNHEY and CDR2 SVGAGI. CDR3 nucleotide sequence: TGTGCCAGCAGCCTACTTGGACAGCTTAACACTGAAGCTTTCTTT. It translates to CASSLLGQLNTEAFF.

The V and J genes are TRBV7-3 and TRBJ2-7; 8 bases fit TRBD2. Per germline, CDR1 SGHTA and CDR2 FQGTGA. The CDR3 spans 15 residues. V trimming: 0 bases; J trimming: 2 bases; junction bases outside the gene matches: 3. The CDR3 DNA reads TGTGCCAGCAGCTTAACAGCGGGGGATACCTACGAGCAGTACTTC. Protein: CASSLTAGDTYEQYF.

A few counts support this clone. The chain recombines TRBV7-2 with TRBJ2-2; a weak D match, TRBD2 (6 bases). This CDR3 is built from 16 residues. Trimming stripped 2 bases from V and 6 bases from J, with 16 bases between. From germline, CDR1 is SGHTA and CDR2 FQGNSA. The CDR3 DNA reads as TGTGCCAGCAGCTTACACCCACGGGGAGGTCCCGGGGAGCTGTTTTTT. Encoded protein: CASSLHPRGGPGELFF.

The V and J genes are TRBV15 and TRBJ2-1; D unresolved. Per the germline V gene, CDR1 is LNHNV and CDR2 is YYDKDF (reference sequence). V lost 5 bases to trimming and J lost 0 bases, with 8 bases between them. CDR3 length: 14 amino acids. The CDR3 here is CATSPWDSYNEQFF. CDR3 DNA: TGTGCCACCAGCCCCTGGGACTCCTACAATGAGCAGTTCTTC.

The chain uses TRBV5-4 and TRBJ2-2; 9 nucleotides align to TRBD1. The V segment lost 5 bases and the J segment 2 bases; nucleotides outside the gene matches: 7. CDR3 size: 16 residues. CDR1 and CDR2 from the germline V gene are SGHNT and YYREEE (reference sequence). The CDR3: CASSHPGQGNTGELFF. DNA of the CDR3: TGTGCCAGCAGTCATCCGGGACAGGGTAACACCGGGGAGCTGTTTTTT.

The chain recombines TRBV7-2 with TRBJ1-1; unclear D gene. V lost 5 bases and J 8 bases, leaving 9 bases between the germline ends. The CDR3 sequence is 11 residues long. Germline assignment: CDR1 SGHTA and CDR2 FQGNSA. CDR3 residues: CASSPSQEAFF. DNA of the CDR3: TGTGCCAGCAGCCCAAGCCAGGAAGCTTTCTTT.

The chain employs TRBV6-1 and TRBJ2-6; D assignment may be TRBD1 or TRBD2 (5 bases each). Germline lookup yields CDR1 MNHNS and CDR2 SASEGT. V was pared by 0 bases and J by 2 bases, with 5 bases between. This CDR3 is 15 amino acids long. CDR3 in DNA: TGTGCCAGCAGTGAAGCGGGGGCTGGGGCCAACGTCCTGACTTTC. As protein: CASSEAGAGANVLTF.

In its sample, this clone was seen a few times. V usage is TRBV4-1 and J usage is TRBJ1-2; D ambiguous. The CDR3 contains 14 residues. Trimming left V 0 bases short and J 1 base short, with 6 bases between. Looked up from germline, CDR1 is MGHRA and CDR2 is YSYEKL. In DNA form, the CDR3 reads TGCGCCAGCAGCCAAGATTGGGTTAACTATGGCTACACCTTC. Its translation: CASSQDWVNYGYTF.

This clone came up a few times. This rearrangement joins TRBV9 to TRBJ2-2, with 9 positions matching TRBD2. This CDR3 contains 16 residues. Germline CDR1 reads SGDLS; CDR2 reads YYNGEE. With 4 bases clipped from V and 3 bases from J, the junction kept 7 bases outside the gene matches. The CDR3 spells CASSSPAGGHTGELFF. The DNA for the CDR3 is TGTGCCAGCAGCTCCCCAGCGGGGGGACACACCGGGGAGCTGTTTTTT.

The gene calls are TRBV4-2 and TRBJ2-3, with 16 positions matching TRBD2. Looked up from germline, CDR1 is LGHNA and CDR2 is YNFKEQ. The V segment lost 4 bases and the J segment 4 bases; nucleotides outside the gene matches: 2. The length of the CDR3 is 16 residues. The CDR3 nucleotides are TGTGCCAGCAGCCCCGGGACTAGCGGGGGGGCAGATACGCAGTATTTT. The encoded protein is CASSPGTSGGADTQYF.

The DNA for the CDR3 is TGTGCCACGGACGCCACTTCCCCGGGACATAGGAACACCGGGGAGCTGTTTTTT. Translating it yields CATDATSPGHRNTGELFF. J is TRBJ2-2 and V is TRBV2; D might be TRBD1 (6 bases). CDR1 and CDR2 from the germline V gene are SNHLY and FYNNEI. This CDR3 has 18 amino acids. Trimming cost V 10 bases and J 1 base, with 25 bases left between them.

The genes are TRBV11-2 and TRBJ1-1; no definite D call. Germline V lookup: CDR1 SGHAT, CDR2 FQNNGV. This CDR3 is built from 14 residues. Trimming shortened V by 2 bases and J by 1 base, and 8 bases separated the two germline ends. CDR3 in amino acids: CASSLHRQNTEAFF. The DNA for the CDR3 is TGTGCCAGCAGCTTACACAGACAGAACACTGAAGCTTTCTTT.

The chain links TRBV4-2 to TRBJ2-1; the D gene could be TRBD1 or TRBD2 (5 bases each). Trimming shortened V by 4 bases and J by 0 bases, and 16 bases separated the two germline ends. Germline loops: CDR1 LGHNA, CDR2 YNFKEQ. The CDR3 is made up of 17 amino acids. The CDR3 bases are TGTGCCAGCAGCCTATCGGGGCTTCTATCCTCCTACAATGAGCAGTTCTTC. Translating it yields CASSLSGLLSSYNEQFF.

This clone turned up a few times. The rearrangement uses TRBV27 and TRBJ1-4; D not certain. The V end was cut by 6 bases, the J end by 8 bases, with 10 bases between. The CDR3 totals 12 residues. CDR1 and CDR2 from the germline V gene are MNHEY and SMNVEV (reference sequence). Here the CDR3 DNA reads TGTGCCAGCAGGGCCTCGCCCGAAAAACTGTTTTTT. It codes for CASRASPEKLFF.

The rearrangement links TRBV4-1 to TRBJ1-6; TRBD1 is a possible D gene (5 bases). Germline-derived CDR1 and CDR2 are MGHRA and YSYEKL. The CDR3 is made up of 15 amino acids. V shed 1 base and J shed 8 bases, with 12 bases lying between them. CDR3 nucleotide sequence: TGCGCCAGCAGCCAAGCTACCGGGGGGGATTCACCCCTCCACTTT. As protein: CASSQATGGDSPLHF.

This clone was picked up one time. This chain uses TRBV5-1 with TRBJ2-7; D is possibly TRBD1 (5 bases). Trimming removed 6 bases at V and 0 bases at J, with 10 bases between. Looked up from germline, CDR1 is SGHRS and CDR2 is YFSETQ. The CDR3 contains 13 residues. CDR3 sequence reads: CASKQDLSYEQYF. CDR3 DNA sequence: TGCGCCAGCAAACAGGACCTCTCCTACGAGCAGTACTTC.

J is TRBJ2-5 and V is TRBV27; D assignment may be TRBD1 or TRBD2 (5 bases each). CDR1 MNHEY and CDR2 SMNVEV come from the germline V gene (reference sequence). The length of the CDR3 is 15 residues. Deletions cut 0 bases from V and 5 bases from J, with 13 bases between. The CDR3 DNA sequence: TGTGCCAGCAGTTTATCGTCAGGGACCTGGGAGACCCAGTACTTC. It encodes CASSLSSGTWETQYF.

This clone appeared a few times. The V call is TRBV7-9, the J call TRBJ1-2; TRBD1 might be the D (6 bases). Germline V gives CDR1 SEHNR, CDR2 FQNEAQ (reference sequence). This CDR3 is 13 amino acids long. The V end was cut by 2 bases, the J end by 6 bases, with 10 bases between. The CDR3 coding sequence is TGTGCCAGCAGCTTAAGGGGGACGGATGGCTACACCTTC. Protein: CASSLRGTDGYTF.

This chain's CDR3 is CAYKKTQYF. In DNA form, the CDR3 reads TGTGCCTATAAAAAGACCCAGTACTTC. This chain connects TRBV6-5 to TRBJ2-5; unclear D gene. Germline CDR1 MNHEY, CDR2 SVGAGI. The CDR3 contains 9 residues. The V gene lost 11 bases and the J gene lost 6 bases, with 7 bases spanning the gap.

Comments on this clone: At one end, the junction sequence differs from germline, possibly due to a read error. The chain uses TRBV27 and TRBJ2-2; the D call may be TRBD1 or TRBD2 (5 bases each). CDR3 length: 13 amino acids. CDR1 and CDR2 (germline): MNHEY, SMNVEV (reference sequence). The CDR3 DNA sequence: TGTGCCGGCAGTTTGAGGGGTGCCGGGGAGCTGTTTTTT. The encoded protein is CAGSLRGAGELFF.

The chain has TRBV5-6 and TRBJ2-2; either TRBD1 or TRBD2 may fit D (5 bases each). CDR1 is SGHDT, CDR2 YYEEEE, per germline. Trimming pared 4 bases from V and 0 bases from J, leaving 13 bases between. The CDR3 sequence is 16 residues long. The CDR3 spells CASSLGVRANTGELFF. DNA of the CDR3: TGTGCCAGCAGCCTGGGGGTCCGCGCGAACACCGGGGAGCTGTTTTTT.

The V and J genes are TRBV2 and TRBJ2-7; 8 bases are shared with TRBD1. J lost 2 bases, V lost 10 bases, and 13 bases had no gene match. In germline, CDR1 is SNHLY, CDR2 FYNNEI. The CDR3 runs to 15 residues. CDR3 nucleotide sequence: TGTGCCACCAAATTCGGACAGGGAAAACCCTACGAGCAGTACTTC. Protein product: CATKFGQGKPYEQYF.

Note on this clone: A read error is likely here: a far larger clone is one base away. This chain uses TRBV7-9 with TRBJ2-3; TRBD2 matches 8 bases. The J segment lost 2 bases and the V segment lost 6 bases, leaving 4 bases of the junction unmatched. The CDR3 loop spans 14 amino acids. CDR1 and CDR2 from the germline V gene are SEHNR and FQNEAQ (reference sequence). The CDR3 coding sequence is TGTGCCAGCAGTTACGGGGGGGCCACAGATACGCAGTATTTT. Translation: CASSYGGATDTQYF.